This paragraph covers one T cell receptor beta chain sequence. The germline V gene has CDR1 KGHSH and CDR2 LQKENI. The CDR3 covers 13 residues. V was cut by 5 bases and J by 6 bases, with 11 bases left in between. This entry comes from a study of blood T cell repertoires in COVID-19. The table came from immunoSEQ multiplex PCR; TCRdb's copy has only in-frame clones and leaves some out. The repertoire holds 300,000 to 350,000 clones, 80% to 90% seen once, with over 4.5% in the top ten. What was sequenced was PBMCs or T cells enriched from blood (not recorded which). This TCR derives from a man aged 25-40 years who had recovered from COVID-19. The chain employs TRBV18 and TRBJ2-4, with D possibly matching TRBD1 (5 bases). Here the CDR3 DNA reads TGTGCCAGCTCAAGTCAGGGTCCAAACATTCAGTACTTC. It codes for CASSSQGPNIQYF.